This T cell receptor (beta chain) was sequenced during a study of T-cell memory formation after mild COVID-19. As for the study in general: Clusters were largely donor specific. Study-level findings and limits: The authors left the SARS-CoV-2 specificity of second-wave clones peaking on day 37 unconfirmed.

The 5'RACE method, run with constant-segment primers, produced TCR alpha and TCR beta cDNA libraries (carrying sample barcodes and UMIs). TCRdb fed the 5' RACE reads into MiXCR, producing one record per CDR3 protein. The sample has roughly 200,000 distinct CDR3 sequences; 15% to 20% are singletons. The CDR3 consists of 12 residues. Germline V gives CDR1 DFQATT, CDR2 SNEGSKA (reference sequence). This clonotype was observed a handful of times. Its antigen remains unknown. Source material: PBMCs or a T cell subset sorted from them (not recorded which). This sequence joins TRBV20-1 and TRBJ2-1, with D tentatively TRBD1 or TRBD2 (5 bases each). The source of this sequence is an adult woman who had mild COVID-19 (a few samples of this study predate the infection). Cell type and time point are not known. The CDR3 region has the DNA TGCAGCTCTCCGGGGCACTACAATGAGCAGTTCTTC. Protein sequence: CSSPGHYNEQFF.